This T cell receptor beta chain was identified in a study of blood T cell repertoires in COVID-19. The CDR3 contains 14 residues. Germline CDR1 is SEHNR and CDR2 is FQNEAQ (reference sequence). The V and J ends lost 5 bases and 7 bases, in that order; junction bases with no gene match: 11. Source study methods: Estimation of nucleated cell counts was performed using reference gene primer amplification. Data came from immunoSEQ multiplex PCR; TCRdb stores just in-frame clones and leaves some out. From that table come the V and J calls and clone size; the DNA was used to work out D and trimming. The sample carries some 100,000 clones, over 85% recorded once.

This receptor was taken from a man aged 70-80 years with acute or convalescent COVID-19. Sample: peripheral blood. The genes are TRBV7-9 and TRBJ2-7; 7 bases are a match to TRBD2. The CDR3 sequence: CASSPQGRVGEQYF. For the CDR3, the DNA is TGTGCCAGCAGCCCCCAAGGGAGGGTCGGTGAGCAGTACTTC.